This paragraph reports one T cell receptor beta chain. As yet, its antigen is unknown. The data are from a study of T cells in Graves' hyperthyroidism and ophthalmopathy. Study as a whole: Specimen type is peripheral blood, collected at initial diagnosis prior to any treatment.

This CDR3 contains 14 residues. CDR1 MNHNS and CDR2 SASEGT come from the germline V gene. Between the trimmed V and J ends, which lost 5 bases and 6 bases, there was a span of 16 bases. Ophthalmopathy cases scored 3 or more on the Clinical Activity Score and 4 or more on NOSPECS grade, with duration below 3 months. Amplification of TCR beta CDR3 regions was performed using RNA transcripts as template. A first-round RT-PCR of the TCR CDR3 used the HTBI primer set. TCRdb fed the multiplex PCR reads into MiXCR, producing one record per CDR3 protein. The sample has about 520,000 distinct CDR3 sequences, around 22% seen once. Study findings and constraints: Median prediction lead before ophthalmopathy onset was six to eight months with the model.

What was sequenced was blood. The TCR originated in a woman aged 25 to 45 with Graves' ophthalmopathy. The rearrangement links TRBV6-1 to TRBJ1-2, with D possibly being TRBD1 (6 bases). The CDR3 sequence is CASSTTGRWNGYTF. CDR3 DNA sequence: TGTGCCAGCAGTACAACAGGGAGGTGGAATGGCTACACCTTC.